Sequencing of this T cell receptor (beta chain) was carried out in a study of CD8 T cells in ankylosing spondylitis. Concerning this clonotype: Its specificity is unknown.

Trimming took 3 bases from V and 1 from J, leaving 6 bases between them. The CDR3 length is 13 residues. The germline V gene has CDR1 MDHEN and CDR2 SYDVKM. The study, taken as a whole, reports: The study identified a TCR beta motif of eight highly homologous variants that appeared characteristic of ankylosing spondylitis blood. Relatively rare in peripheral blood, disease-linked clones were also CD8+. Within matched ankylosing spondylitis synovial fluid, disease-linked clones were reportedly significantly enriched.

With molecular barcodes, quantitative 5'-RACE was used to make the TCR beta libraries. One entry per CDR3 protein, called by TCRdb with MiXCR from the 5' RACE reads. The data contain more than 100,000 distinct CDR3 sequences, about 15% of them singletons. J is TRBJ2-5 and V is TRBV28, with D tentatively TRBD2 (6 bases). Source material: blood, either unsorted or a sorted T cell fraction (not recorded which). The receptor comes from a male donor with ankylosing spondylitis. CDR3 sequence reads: CASSFGGQETQYF. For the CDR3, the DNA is TGTGCCAGCAGTTTCGGGGGCCAAGAGACCCAGTACTTC.